The present entry profiles one TCR beta chain with its context. Reverse transcription of about 0.45 to 1 ug RNA was carried out with random hexamers. TCRdb used MiXCR to reprocess the immunoSEQ multiplex PCR reads, holding one entry per CDR3 protein. The sample yields around 180,000 distinct CDR3 sequences, under 95% seen once. CDR3 length: 16 amino acids. The V gene end was trimmed by 3 bases and the J gene end by 2 bases; junction bases not matched to a gene: 8. Germline V gives CDR1 PRHDT, CDR2 FYEKMQ (reference sequence). Negative isolation yielded CD8+ and CD4+ T cells; FACS enriched TEMRA cells. The data were taken from a study of CD8 T cells in Susac syndrome.

This receptor was taken from a human donor with multiple sclerosis. This chain uses TRBV13 with TRBJ2-5; 8 bases line up with TRBD2. The sample was CD4+ T cells from PBMCs. This CDR3 reads CASSFRVAGYQETQYF. The CDR3 nucleotides read TGTGCCAGCAGCTTTAGGGTAGCGGGATATCAAGAGACCCAGTACTTC.